What follows are 26 T cell receptor beta chains derived from one specimen sequenced in a study of shared clonotypes between healthy human individuals. The data were produced by immunoSEQ multiplex PCR, yet TCRdb's version contains in-frame clones alone and is incomplete. The sample records 2 million to 2.5 million clones, approximately 93% being singletons. What was sequenced was naive CD4+ T cells from PBMCs. Subset defined: CD45RA+ positively selected. All receptors come from a man between 18 and 29 years old in good health. Some clones in this sample may be carry-over from other donors' samples.

The V call is TRBV10-2, the J call TRBJ2-7, with TRBD2 matching over 10 bases. Unmatched junction bases numbered 7, after V lost 4 bases and J lost 4 bases. The CDR3 sequence is 15 residues long. CDR1 and CDR2 from the germline V gene are WSHSY and SAAADI. The DNA for the CDR3 is TGCGCCAGCAGTGGGACTCTACTAGCGGGGTACGAGCAGTACTTC. Translated: CASSGTLLAGYEQYF.

This clone appeared once. Other nucleotide sequences from this sample produce the same CDR3. The chain uses TRBV9 and TRBJ2-6; D remains unclear. CDR3 size: 14 residues. The ends were cut back, 0 bases at V and 3 bases at J, with 4 bases in the middle. The V gene's germline CDR1 is SGDLS and CDR2 YYNGEE. This CDR3 reads CASSVGGGANVLTF. CDR3 nucleotides: TGTGCCAGCAGCGTAGGTGGTGGGGCCAACGTCCTGACTTTC.

CDR3 loop: CSVGGDRRGQPTYEQYF. The CDR3 region has the DNA TGCAGCGTCGGGGGTGATCGACGCGGACAACCGACCTACGAGCAGTACTTC. The chain uses TRBV29-1 and TRBJ2-7, with D perhaps TRBD2 (6 bases). The CDR3 runs to 17 residues. Germline V CDR1 and CDR2: SQVTM, ANQGSEA. V was pared by 6 bases and J by 2 bases, with 26 bases between.

The chain combines TRBV10-2 with TRBJ2-7, with a weak D call TRBD2 (5 bases). The CDR3 has 13 amino acids. V shed 7 bases and J shed 6 bases, with 16 bases lying between them. CDR1 is WSHSY, CDR2 SAAADI, per germline. The CDR3 region has the DNA TGCGCCAGCACAGAGCCGAGGGTTCGCGAGCAGTACTTC. It yields the protein CASTEPRVREQYF.

The chain joins TRBV19 to TRBJ1-5, with 10 nucleotides matching TRBD1. This CDR3 is 14 amino acids long. CDR1 and CDR2 from the germline V gene are LNHDA and SQIVND (reference sequence). J was trimmed by 7 bases and V by 5 bases; bases with no gene match: 5. The CDR3 bases are TGTGCCAGTAGTGCCAGACAGGGGGCACAGCCCCAGCATTTT. Residues: CASSARQGAQPQHF.

In regard to this clone: The sample holds other DNA sequences that translate to the same CDR3. The rearrangement joins TRBV5-4 to TRBJ2-1; 10 nucleotides align to TRBD2. Looked up from germline, CDR1 is SGHNT and CDR2 is YYREEE (reference sequence). V trimming: 4 bases; J trimming: 8 bases; junction bases outside the gene matches: 3. CDR3 length equals 13 residues. DNA for the CDR3: TGTGCCAGCAGCCTGCTAGCGGGAGATGAGCAGTTCTTC. It encodes CASSLLAGDEQFF.

This clone has a single count. The chain couples TRBV15 to TRBJ1-3; D ambiguous. V lost 8 bases to trimming and J lost 4 bases, with 12 bases between them. The V gene's germline CDR1 is LNHNV and CDR2 YYDKDF (reference sequence). The CDR3 totals 13 residues. CDR3 sequence: CATLGSSGNTIYF. The CDR3, as DNA: TGTGCCACCTTAGGCAGCTCAGGAAACACCATATATTTT.

This clone has a single count. This rearrangement joins TRBV7-6 to TRBJ1-2; D perhaps matches TRBD1 (5 bases). The CDR3 has 15 residues. Per germline, CDR1 SGHVS and CDR2 FNYEAQ. The V end was cut by 5 bases, the J end by 5 bases, with 18 bases between. CDR3 sequence (DNA): TGTGCCAGCAGCCGATCCGGGACGGAATTTTATGGCTACACCTTC. Translating it yields CASSRSGTEFYGYTF.

This sequence joins TRBV2 and TRBJ1-5, with D possibly TRBD1 on 5 matching bases. The CDR3 totals 15 residues. Trimming left V 0 bases short and J 7 bases short, with 13 bases between. Germline V gene data show CDR1 as SNHLY and CDR2 as FYNNEI. The DNA for the CDR3 is TGTGCCAGCAGTGAAGCGCTTACGGCAGGGCAGCCCCAGCATTTT. It encodes CASSEALTAGQPQHF.

Turning to this clone: Additional DNA sequences in this sample encode the identical CDR3. This chain links TRBV5-1 with TRBJ1-1; D might be TRBD1 (6 bases). The V end was cut by 3 bases, the J end by 0 bases, with 9 bases between. This CDR3 spans 14 amino acids. Germline-derived CDR1 and CDR2 are SGHRS and YFSETQ. DNA of the CDR3: TGCGCCAGCAGCTCCGGGACAATGAACACTGAAGCTTTCTTT. It encodes CASSSGTMNTEAFF.

This chain links TRBV7-2 with TRBJ1-3; no reliable D call. Germline-derived CDR1 and CDR2 are SGHTA and FQGNSA. The V end was cut by 1 base, the J end by 2 bases, with 18 bases between. The CDR3 is 18 amino acids. Here the CDR3 DNA reads TGTGCCAGCAGCTTAGTTTTTGCGGGCGCGTACGCTGGAAACACCATATATTTT. Protein product: CASSLVFAGAYAGNTIYF.

The CDR3 nucleotides are TGCGCCAGCAGCCAAGATCAGGTTCGGGGAGTTAATGAAAAACTGTTTTTT. Amino acid sequence: CASSQDQVRGVNEKLFF. This chain links TRBV4-1 with TRBJ1-4; D gene ambiguous. Germline assignment: CDR1 MGHRA and CDR2 YSYEKL. V shed 0 bases and J shed 4 bases, with 15 bases lying between them. This CDR3 spans 17 amino acids.

This rearrangement joins TRBV30 to TRBJ2-3; maybe TRBD1 (5 bases). CDR1 is GTSNPN and CDR2 is SVGIG in the germline V gene (reference sequence). This CDR3 is built from 15 residues. V lost 0 bases and J lost 5, with 15 bases in between. The chain's CDR3 is CAWSVSLRVGDTQYF. The CDR3 bases are TGTGCCTGGAGTGTAAGCCTCAGGGTGGGAGATACGCAGTATTTT.

The J gene is TRBJ2-7, the V gene TRBV7-2; D not certain. Germline V lookup: CDR1 SGHTA, CDR2 FQGNSA. The length of the CDR3 is 14 residues. V shed 5 bases and J shed 2 bases, with 13 bases lying between them. The CDR3 reads CASSAHGLAYEQYF. CDR3 nucleotides: TGTGCCAGCAGCGCCCACGGGTTGGCCTACGAGCAGTACTTC.

In regard to this clone: The junction shows a germline mismatch at one end, possibly a read error. The gene calls are TRBV28 and TRBJ2-7; 8 positions agree with TRBD2. The V gene's germline CDR1 is MDHEN and CDR2 SYDVKM. The CDR3 sequence is 14 residues long. In nucleotides, the CDR3 is TGTACCAGCAGTTTCGGGGGGGCTACCTACGAGCAGTACTTC. Its translation: CTSSFGGATYEQYF.

The chain employs TRBV9 and TRBJ2-5; perhaps TRBD2 as D (5 bases). The CDR3 loop spans 16 amino acids. Germline V gene sequence: CDR1 SGDLS, CDR2 YYNGEE. With 3 bases removed from V and 2 bases from J, the gap between germline ends came to 17 bases. CDR3 in DNA: TGTGCCAGCAGCGGGAGAGGGTTCGGGCTACAAGAGACCCAGTACTTC. It encodes CASSGRGFGLQETQYF.

Only one count was recorded for this clone. V gene TRBV27 combines with J gene TRBJ2-2, with 9 nucleotides matching TRBD2. CDR1 MNHEY and CDR2 SMNVEV come from the germline V gene (reference sequence). V gave up 8 bases and J gave up 6 bases; unmatched junction bases: 19. The CDR3 covers 18 residues. This CDR3 reads CASRRGFVAGVRAGELFF. The DNA for the CDR3 is TGTGCCAGCCGTAGGGGTTTTGTAGCGGGAGTAAGGGCCGGGGAGCTGTTTTTT.

The V gene is TRBV7-2, the J gene TRBJ2-5, with 7 bases aligning to TRBD2. This CDR3 contains 13 residues. V shed 6 bases, J shed 11 bases, and the junction held 12 bases outside the gene matches. In germline, CDR1 is SGHTA, CDR2 FQGNSA. The CDR3 DNA is TGTGCCAGCAGTAGGGGCGGGAGAGGTGAGCAGTACTTC. It encodes CASSRGGRGEQYF. The entire variable domain, with the rest obtained from reference TRBV7-2 and TRBJ2-5, is as follows: GAGVSQSPSNKVTEKGKDVELRCDPISGHTALYWYRQSLGQGLEFLIYFQGNSAPDKSGLPSDRFSAERTGGSVSTLTIQRTQQEDSAVYLCASSRGGRGEQYFGPGTRLLVL.

The chain joins TRBV5-4 to TRBJ2-3, with D maybe TRBD2 (6 bases). This CDR3 is built from 14 residues. V gave up 0 bases and J gave up 6 bases, with 11 bases separating them. From germline, CDR1 is SGHNT and CDR2 YYREEE (reference sequence). The DNA of the CDR3 is TGTGCCAGCAGCTTGGGGGGGGAGGCTGATACGCAGTATTTT. Its translation: CASSLGGEADTQYF. Full variable domain (missing parts from reference TRBV5-4 and TRBJ2-3): ETGVTQSPTHLIKTRGQQVTLRCSSQSGHNTVSWYQQALGQGPQFIFQYYREEENGRGNFPPRFSGLQFPNYSSELNVNALELDDSALYLCASSLGGEADTQYFGPGTRLTVL.

This chain connects TRBV5-1 to TRBJ2-1, with 12 bases identical to TRBD2. With V trimmed by 0 bases and J by 10 bases, 5 bases remained unmatched. The length of the CDR3 is 15 residues. The germline gives CDR1 SGHRS, CDR2 YFSETQ. The CDR3 region has the DNA TGCGCCAGCAGCTTGGGACTAGCGGGAGTCTGGGAGCAGTTCTTC. It encodes CASSLGLAGVWEQFF. Filled out from reference TRBV5-1 and TRBJ2-1, the complete variable domain reads KAGVTQTPRYLIKTRGQQVTLSCSPISGHRSVSWYQQTPGQGLQFLFEYFSETQRNKGNFPGRFSGRQFSNSRSEMNVSTLELGDSALYLCASSLGLAGVWEQFFGPGTRLTVL.

CDR3 nucleotides: TGTGCCAGTAGTATGATTTCGGGACTCTCCTACGAGCAGTACTTC. This sequence encodes CASSMISGLSYEQYF. The chain carries TRBV19 and TRBJ2-7; the D gene is possibly TRBD2 (6 bases). Per the germline V gene, CDR1 is LNHDA and CDR2 is SQIVND (reference sequence). This CDR3 region has 15 residues. Trimming pared 3 bases from V and 0 bases from J, leaving 12 bases between.

V gene TRBV11-2 combines with J gene TRBJ2-7, with 7 positions matching TRBD1. Germline V gene sequence: CDR1 SGHAT, CDR2 FQNNGV. The CDR3 is 15 amino acids. Germline trimming cut 6 bases from V and 0 bases from J; bases unmatched to any gene: 8. The CDR3 DNA sequence: TGTGCCAGCAGGCCCTGGGGGACAGTCTCCTACGAGCAGTACTTC. It specifies CASRPWGTVSYEQYF.

The chain has TRBV9 and TRBJ2-4; perhaps D is TRBD1 or TRBD2 (5 bases each). V shed 0 bases and J shed 2 bases, with 15 bases lying between them. The CDR3 sequence is 17 residues long. The germline CDR1 and CDR2 sequences are SGDLS and YYNGEE. CDR3 bases: TGTGCCAGCAGCGTAGACCCAGGGACGGCGTCCAAAAACATTCAGTACTTC. This codes for CASSVDPGTASKNIQYF.

To note about this clone: The same CDR3 can be traced to other DNA sequences in this sample. The chain employs TRBV5-1 and TRBJ2-5; perhaps TRBD2 as D (5 bases). This CDR3 contains 13 residues. V was clipped by 1 base and J by 3 bases, with 7 bases between them. Germline-derived CDR1 and CDR2 are SGHRS and YFSETQ. The CDR3 protein is CASSLTGKETQYF. The DNA for the CDR3 is TGCGCCAGCAGCTTGACGGGAAAAGAGACCCAGTACTTC.

The chain employs TRBV7-3 and TRBJ2-1; D may be TRBD1 (7 bases). This CDR3 contains 14 residues. Trimming took off 1 base at V and 8 bases at J, with 12 bases between the two ends. Germline V gene lookup returns CDR1 SGHTA and CDR2 FQGTGA. CDR3 loop: CASSLKDRRDEQFF. CDR3 coding DNA: TGTGCCAGCAGCTTAAAGGACAGGAGGGATGAGCAGTTCTTC.

The chain combines TRBV4-3 with TRBJ1-1; D is undetermined. Germline CDR1 is LGHNA and CDR2 is YSLEER. Trimming stripped 0 bases from V and 11 bases from J, with 16 bases between. The CDR3 sequence is 14 residues long. This CDR3 is CASSQDLAPLRAFF. In nucleotides, the CDR3 is TGCGCCAGCAGCCAAGATCTGGCTCCTCTCCGTGCTTTCTTT.